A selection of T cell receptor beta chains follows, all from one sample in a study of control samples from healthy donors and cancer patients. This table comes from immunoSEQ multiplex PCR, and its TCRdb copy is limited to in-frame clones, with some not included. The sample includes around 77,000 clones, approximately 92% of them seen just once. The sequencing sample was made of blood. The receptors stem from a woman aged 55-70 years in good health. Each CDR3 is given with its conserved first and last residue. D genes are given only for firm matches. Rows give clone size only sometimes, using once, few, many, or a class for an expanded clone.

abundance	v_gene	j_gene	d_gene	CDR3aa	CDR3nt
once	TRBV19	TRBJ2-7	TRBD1	CASSRKSGTGFRYSSYEQYF	TGTGCCAGTAGCAGAAAATCCGGGACAGGTTTTCGGTATAGCTCCTACGAGCAGTACTTC
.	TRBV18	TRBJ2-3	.	CASSPPKGPGRTVGDTQYF	TGTGCCAGCTCACCACCTAAGGGCCCTGGGCGGACTGTAGGAGATACGCAGTATTTT
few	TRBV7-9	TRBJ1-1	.	CATSGGRATEAFF	TGTGCCACCTCGGGGGGTCGGGCCACTGAAGCTTTCTTT
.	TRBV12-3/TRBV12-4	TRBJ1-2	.	CASSLGGGGGYTF	TGTGCCAGCAGCCTAGGTGGGGGAGGTGGCTACACCTTC
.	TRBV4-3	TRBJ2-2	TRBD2	CASSQLGTSGNTGELFF	TGCGCCAGCAGCCAACTTGGGACTAGCGGGAACACCGGGGAGCTGTTTTTT
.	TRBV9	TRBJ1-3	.	CASSVVSSGNTIYF	TGTGCCAGCAGCGTAGTTAGCTCTGGAAACACCATATATTTT
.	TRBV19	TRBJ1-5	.	CASSLMAQGIQPQHF	TGTGCCAGTAGCCTCATGGCGCAGGGGATTCAGCCCCAGCATTTT
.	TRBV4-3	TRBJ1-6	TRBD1	CASSPGLEPRVRQGEDNSPLHF	TGCGCCAGCAGCCCGGGATTAGAACCGAGAGTAAGGCAGGGGGAAGATAATTCACCCCTCCACTTT
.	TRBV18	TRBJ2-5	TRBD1	CASSPQGQGIETQYF	TGTGCCAGCTCACCCCAGGGACAGGGCATCGAGACCCAGTACTTC
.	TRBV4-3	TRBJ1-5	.	CASSQERSVSNQPQHF	TGCGCCAGCAGCCAAGAGAGGTCGGTTAGCAATCAGCCCCAGCATTTT
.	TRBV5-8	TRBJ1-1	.	CASSLGRPYTEAFF	TGTGCCAGCAGCTTAGGCCGGCCTTACACTGAAGCTTTCTTT
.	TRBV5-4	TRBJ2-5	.	CASSLQGPTETQYF	TGTGCCAGCAGCTTGCAGGGCCCCACGGAGACCCAGTACTTC
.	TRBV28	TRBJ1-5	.	CASSFPVSNQPQHF	TGTGCCAGCAGTTTCCCTGTAAGCAATCAGCCCCAGCATTTT
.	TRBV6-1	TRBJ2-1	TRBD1	CASSAGTGGHYNEQFF	TGTGCCAGCAGTGCCGGGACAGGGGGTCATTACAATGAGCAGTTCTTC
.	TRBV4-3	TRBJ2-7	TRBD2	CASSQAAGTSGRAPPYEQYF	TGCGCCAGCAGCCAAGCAGCCGGGACTAGCGGGAGGGCCCCCCCCTACGAGCAGTACTTC
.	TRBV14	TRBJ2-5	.	CASSPLLNQETQYF	TGTGCCAGCAGCCCCCTCCTGAACCAAGAGACCCAGTACTTC
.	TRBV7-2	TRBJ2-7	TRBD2	CASSLVGGRASYEQYF	TGTGCCAGCAGCTTAGTAGGCGGGAGGGCCTCCTACGAGCAGTACTTC
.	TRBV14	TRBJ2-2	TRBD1	CASSTSTGGFTGELFF	TGTGCCAGCAGTACCTCGACAGGGGGCTTCACCGGGGAGCTGTTTTTT
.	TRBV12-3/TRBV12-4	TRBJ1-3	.	CASSPRSGNTIYF	TGTGCCAGCAGTCCGCGCTCTGGAAACACCATATATTTT
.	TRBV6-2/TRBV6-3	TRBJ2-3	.	CASSKWQGTDTQYF	TGTGCCAGCAGCAAATGGCAGGGGACAGATACGCAGTATTTT
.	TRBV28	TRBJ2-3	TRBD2	CASSLAGGPDTQYF	TGTGCCAGCAGTCTAGCGGGAGGGCCAGATACGCAGTATTTT
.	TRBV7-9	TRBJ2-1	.	CAGKTGSSYNEQFF	TGTGCCGGAAAAACAGGGAGCTCCTACAATGAGCAGTTCTTC
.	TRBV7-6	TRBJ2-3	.	CASSLAAATDTQYF	TGTGCCAGCAGCTTAGCTGCTGCAACAGATACGCAGTATTTT
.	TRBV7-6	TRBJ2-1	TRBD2	CASSRGLGSYNEQFF	TGTGCCAGCAGCCGCGGACTAGGCTCCTACAATGAGCAGTTCTTC
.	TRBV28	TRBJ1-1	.	CASLGMNTEAFF	TGTGCCAGCCTAGGAATGAACACTGAAGCTTTCTTT
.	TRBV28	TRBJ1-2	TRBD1	CASSSSTTGGGGYTF	TGTGCCAGCAGTTCCTCTACTACAGGGGGTGGTGGCTACACCTTC
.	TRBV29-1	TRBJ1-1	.	CSVAPSTGTNTEAFF	TGCAGCGTTGCTCCCTCGACAGGAACGAACACTGAAGCTTTCTTT
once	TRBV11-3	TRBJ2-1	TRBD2	CASSSTSGNEQFF	TGTGCCAGCAGCTCGACTAGCGGCAATGAGCAGTTCTTC
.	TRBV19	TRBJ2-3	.	CASSVTGTDTQYF	TGTGCCAGTAGCGTCACAGGGACAGATACGCAGTATTTT
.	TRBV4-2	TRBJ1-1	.	CASSPYGGGPMNTEAFF	TGTGCCAGCAGCCCTTATGGTGGGGGGCCCATGAACACTGAAGCTTTCTTT
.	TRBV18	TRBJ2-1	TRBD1	CASSPPGQGDEQFF	TGTGCCAGCTCACCACCGGGGCAGGGGGATGAGCAGTTCTTC
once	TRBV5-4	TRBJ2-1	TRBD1	CASRPTGWNDEQFF	TGTGCCAGCAGGCCGACAGGGTGGAACGATGAGCAGTTCTTC
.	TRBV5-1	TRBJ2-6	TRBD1	CARGETTGAGANVLTF	TGCGCCAGGGGAGAGACGACAGGGGCTGGGGCCAACGTCCTGACTTTC
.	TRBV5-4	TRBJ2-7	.	CASSLVVENEQYF	TGTGCCAGCAGCTTGGTTGTGGAGAACGAGCAGTACTTC
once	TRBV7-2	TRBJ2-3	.	CASSLSMGRDTQYF	TGTGCCAGCAGCTTATCAATGGGTAGAGATACGCAGTATTTT
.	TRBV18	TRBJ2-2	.	CASSPEGTNTGELFF	TGTGCCAGCTCACCAGAGGGGACTAACACCGGGGAGCTGTTTTTT
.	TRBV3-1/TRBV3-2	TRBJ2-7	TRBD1	CASSFGQGGYEQYF	TGTGCCAGCAGCTTCGGACAGGGGGGGTACGAGCAGTACTTC
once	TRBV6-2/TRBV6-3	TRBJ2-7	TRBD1	CASSYLDRAAEQYF	TGTGCCAGCAGTTACTTGGACAGGGCCGCCGAGCAGTACTTC
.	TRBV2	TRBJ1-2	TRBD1	CASSDGQGSGYTF	TGTGCCAGCAGTGACGGACAGGGATCTGGCTACACCTTC
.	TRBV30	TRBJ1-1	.	CAWSVPRTNTEAFF	TGTGCCTGGAGTGTACCCAGAACGAACACTGAAGCTTTCTTT
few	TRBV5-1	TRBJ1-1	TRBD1	CASSLGATGDRTEAFF	TGCGCCAGCAGCTTGGGGGCTACAGGGGATCGGACTGAAGCTTTCTTT
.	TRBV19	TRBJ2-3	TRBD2	CASSRGGRGELGQYF	TGTGCCAGTAGCCGGGGCGGGAGAGGGGAACTGGGGCAGTATTTT
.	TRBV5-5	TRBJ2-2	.	CASTPQQQGGTGELFF	TGTGCCAGCACCCCCCAGCAGCAGGGGGGCACCGGGGAGCTGTTTTTT
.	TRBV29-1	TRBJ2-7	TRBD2	CSVASGDEQYF	TGCAGCGTTGCTAGCGGCGACGAGCAGTACTTC
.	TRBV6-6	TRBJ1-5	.	CASSPPRDSNQPQHF	TGTGCCAGCAGTCCACCCCGGGACAGCAATCAGCCCCAGCATTTT